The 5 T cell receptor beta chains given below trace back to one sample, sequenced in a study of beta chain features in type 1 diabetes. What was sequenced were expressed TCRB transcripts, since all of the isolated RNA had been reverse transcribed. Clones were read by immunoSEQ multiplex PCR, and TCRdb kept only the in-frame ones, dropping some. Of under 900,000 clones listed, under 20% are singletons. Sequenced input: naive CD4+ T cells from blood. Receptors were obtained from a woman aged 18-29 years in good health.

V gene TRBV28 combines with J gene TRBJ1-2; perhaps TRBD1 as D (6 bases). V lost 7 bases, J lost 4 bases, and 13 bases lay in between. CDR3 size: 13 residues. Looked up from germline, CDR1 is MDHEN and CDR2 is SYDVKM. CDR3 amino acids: CASNLQGAYGYTF. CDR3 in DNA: TGTGCCAGCAACCTACAGGGTGCCTATGGCTACACCTTC.

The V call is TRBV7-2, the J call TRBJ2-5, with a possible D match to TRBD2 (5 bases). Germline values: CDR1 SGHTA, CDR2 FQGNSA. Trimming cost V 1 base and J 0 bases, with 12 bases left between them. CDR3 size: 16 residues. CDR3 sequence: CASSLGLSPYQETQYF. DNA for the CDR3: TGTGCCAGCAGCTTAGGACTAAGCCCGTACCAAGAGACCCAGTACTTC. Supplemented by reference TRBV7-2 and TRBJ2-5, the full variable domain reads GAGVSQSPSNKVTEKGKDVELRCDPISGHTALYWYRQSLGQGLEFLIYFQGNSAPDKSGLPSDRFSAERTGGSVSTLTIQRTQQEDSAVYLCASSLGLSPYQETQYFGPGTRLLVL.

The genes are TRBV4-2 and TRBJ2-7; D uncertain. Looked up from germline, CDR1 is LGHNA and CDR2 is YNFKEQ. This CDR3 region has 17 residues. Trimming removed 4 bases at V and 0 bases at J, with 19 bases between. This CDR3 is CASSLASGTTSSYEQYF. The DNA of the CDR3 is TGTGCCAGCAGCCTCGCTTCTGGCACTACCAGCTCCTACGAGCAGTACTTC.

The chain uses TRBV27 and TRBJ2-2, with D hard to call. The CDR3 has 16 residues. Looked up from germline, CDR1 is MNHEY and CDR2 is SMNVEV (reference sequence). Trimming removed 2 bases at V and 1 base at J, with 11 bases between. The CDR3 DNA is TGTGCCAGCAGTTTAAGTTACGCAAGGAACACCGGGGAGCTGTTTTTT. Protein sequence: CASSLSYARNTGELFF.

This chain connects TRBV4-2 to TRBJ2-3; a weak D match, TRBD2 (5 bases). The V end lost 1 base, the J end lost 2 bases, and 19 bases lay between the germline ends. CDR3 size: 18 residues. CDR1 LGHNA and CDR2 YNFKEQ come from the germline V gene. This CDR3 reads CASSQAPWAAANTDTQYF. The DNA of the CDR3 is TGTGCCAGCAGCCAAGCCCCCTGGGCAGCGGCCAACACAGATACGCAGTATTTT.